This TCR beta chain was sequenced in a study of cytomegalovirus exposure and HLA in healthy donors (dated by TCRdb to 2016 to 2017). Turning to the overall study: In an earlier analysis of several hundred of the donors, around 290 Gb of sequence data and 90 million to 120 million unique TCR beta sequences from about 190 million T cells were reported. A separate validation cohort of some 130 different subjects was used in addition to the roughly 620-subject first cohort. A later genetic analysis used genome-wide SNP genotypes for 398 of the 666 donors, treating that subset as a discovery cohort. An early release covering just under 650 HLA-typed donors comprised about 300 gigabases of sequencing data and about 90 million unique TCR sequences. The number of typed donors differed by locus: 629-630 for A, B, C, DRB1 and DQB1; 500 to 550 for DQA1; approximately 610 for DPA1; and 450 to 480 for DPB1. About five DR-DQ haplotypes were treated as single units for association and clustering because of strong linkage in the cohort. Donor age, sex, ethnicity and CMV serostatus were collected together with the repertoire data. Among the roughly 430 genotyped donors, approximately 81% belonged to the genetic ancestry cluster associated with self-reported Caucasian donors. The study was designed to test whether signatures of past pathogen exposure could be identified by cataloging public T cell receptors. Every discovery cohort repertoire had been produced on one sequencing platform. HLA typing covered class I and class II loci at four-digit resolution. An earlier analysis of 450 to 750 of the donors used high-throughput TCR beta sequencing to judge whether each TCR beta V gene segment behaved as functional or pseudogenic. Using immunosequencing, the study profiled T cell repertoires from 666 subjects and related those repertoires to cytomegalovirus serostatus. High-throughput TCR immunosequencing, statistical association of individual TCRs with disease status, and machine learning were combined to predict cytomegalovirus infection status. Rather than using new phenotypic data, the later analysis identified candidate immune exposures from TCR beta sequences and from how often those sequences occurred across donors. A later analysis re-examined previously published TCR beta repertoires from 610 or so donors and added high-resolution HLA genotyping to investigate patterns of TCR occurrence. Among some 400 genotyped donors of the cohort, an average of approximately 220,000 unique TCR beta nucleotide sequences was sequenced per donor, of which about 18% were non-productive.

Library creation used the immunoSEQ multiplex PCR assay. A mixture of 60 forward primers for TCR Vbeta segments and 13 reverse primers for TCR Jbeta segments was used in the multiplex PCR. The CDR3 region of rearranged TCR beta genes was amplified from genomic DNA by a multiplex PCR assay. Amplified TCR beta libraries were sequenced as 87-base-pair reads on the Illumina HiSeq System. Concerning the study's data processing: Across the 500 to 700 repertoires, a later analysis counted some 80 million unique TCR beta chains, around 11 million of which were shared by at least two donors. Raw reads were error-corrected and collapsed into unique sequences with a nearest-neighbor algorithm that merged closely related sequences to remove PCR and sequencing errors. To assign V, D and J gene segments, CDR3 sequences were aligned to IMGT reference sequences. For a sequence to be retained, at least a six-nucleotide match to both a V gene segment and a J gene segment was required. A rearrangement counted as productive if the CDR3 had no stop codons and remained in frame with V and J, and every other rearrangement counted as non-productive. Following IMGT convention, CDR3 was defined as the stretch from the second conserved V-encoded cysteine to the conserved J-encoded phenylalanine. Sequences without an unambiguous match to a single V gene segment were excluded from the earlier analysis of several hundred of the donors. An earlier analysis of several hundred of the donors classified V segments as functional when productive rearrangements were above 56.7% and as segregating when the standard deviation between donors was above 5%. A statistical classification framework was developed to diagnose cytomegalovirus status using the catalog of TCR beta chain sequences. In a later analysis, TCR nucleotide sequences were compared against IMGT/GENE-DB human TR gene sequences so that V and J genes could be assigned. In a later analysis, CDR3 sequences and most-parsimonious VDJ recombination scenarios were assigned using the TCRdist pipeline. In a later analysis, each TCR beta chain was defined by its CDR3 amino acid sequence together with its V-gene family, and reads without a unique V-gene family were excluded. In a later analysis, approximately 590 highly shared, low-generation-probability nucleotide sequences were removed to address suspected cross-contamination and a sequencing artifact. A later analysis calculated a clonal expansion index for each public chain from normalized within-repertoire ranks of inferred template counts. In a later analysis, generation probabilities were computed using a VDJ recombination model fitted to out-of-frame rearrangements, and the results were checked against IGoR. A later analysis scored TCR-TCR, TCR-HLA and TCR-CMV co-occurrence with hypergeometric tests, applying a repertoire-size bias correction to TCR pairs. In a later analysis, false discovery rates were estimated by permuting HLA or CMV assignments 20 times. A later analysis grouped co-occurring TCRs with DBSCAN, adding TCRdist sequence similarity when clustering within HLA-allele-positive subsets. Repertoires with fewer than 30,000 or more than 120,000 public chains were left out of co-occurrence clustering, as were about 5 repertoires with anomalous nucleotide sharing. The table was pulled from immuneACCESS by TCRdb, which kept in-frame rearrangements only. Such tables lose some clones; where checked, under half of the loss comes from unresolved V genes, and the rest has no known cause. V, J and clone size derive from that table, while D and trimming were established from the DNA sequence. The sample records 150,000 to 200,000 clones, just under 85% of which are singletons. The ten largest account for more than 4% of the sample.

To note about this clone: No cognate antigen has been identified for it. Base qualities are missing; no much larger clone stands one base away.

In total, fewer than 750 healthy bone marrow donors made up the cohort. All cohort members were sampled while nominally healthy, although unrecorded immune exposures were likely present. The donor was CMV seropositive and was included in the group of around 300 seropositive cohort members. Every donor gave a peripheral blood sample, and the peripheral blood mononuclear cells from that sample were used for TCR beta sequencing. The Qiagen DNeasy Blood Extraction Kit was used to extract genomic DNA from the blood cell samples. Study-level results and caveats: At a false discovery rate of 0.05, a later analysis linked under 20,000 TCR beta sequences to specific HLA alleles. Over 15 rarely observed V segments, including chromosome 9 orphons, were excluded from the earlier analysis of approximately 600 of the donors because counts were too low. An earlier analysis of roughly 570 of the donors showed that most TCR beta V segments appeared in productive rearrangements either about 87% or about 30% of the time, which broadly matched IMGT annotations. In a later analysis, HLA-associated TCR beta chains showed more clonal expansion and lower generation probabilities than non-associated chains that were equally common. Because HLA typing was unavailable for some donors at each locus, only the typed subset was used in association tests. CMV serostatus was the only immune exposure information available for the cohort. Only TCR beta chains were sequenced in this cohort, and the absence of alpha or paired-chain data limited detectable features. Compared with the approximately 710-donor mean, donors in an Asian-associated ancestry cluster had fewer N-insertions in productive TCRs, according to a later genetic analysis. Linkage disequilibrium might explain the correlated functional status among segregating V segments, but an unknown experimental factor could not be excluded. Most CMV-associated TCR beta chains appeared to be HLA-restricted in a later analysis, and the HLA associations seemed to be driven largely by CMV exposure. Most TCR sequences were seen in very few donors, while some public TCRs were found in many individuals. According to the authors, the approach could potentially be generalized to other disease states and immunological phenotypes. A group of highly shared sequence variants was considered likely to be a technical artifact of the sequencing pipeline. Strong co-occurrence of HLA alleles, especially DR and DQ, made assigning TCR associations to individual alleles difficult. A later analysis found that TCR association rates varied across HLA loci, with DRB1 alleles showing the most associated TCRs and HLA-C alleles the fewest. A further reported finding was that TCR beta sequences accurately predicted the HLA-A and HLA-B alleles for most subjects in the first cohort. Sequencing depth was assumed to be roughly uniform across donors in the presence/absence analyses, though that assumption may not hold. The classifier was reported to diagnose cytomegalovirus status with high specificity and sensitivity in both the original cohort and the validation cohort. The study listed 164 TCR beta chains as associated with cytomegalovirus. A few of the identified cytomegalovirus-associated TCR beta chains were confirmed in vitro to be specific for cytomegalovirus antigens. In a later analysis, several top co-occurrence clusters were reported to appear linked to parvovirus B19, influenza, CMV and Epstein-Barr virus. A later genetic analysis associated a missense DCLRE1C variant with V-gene and J-gene trimming of TCR beta chains, and an independent cohort replicated the association. Some IMGT-functional V segments, including TRBV6-2 and TRBV6-3, could not be distinguished by the 87-base-pair reads and were therefore excluded.

Reading from cysteine to phenylalanine, the CDR3 counts 15 amino acids. Only CDR3 DNA remains: 45 bases, in frame from the first base. The germline V gene (reference sequence) yields SGHKS for CDR1 and YYEKEE for CDR2. Trimming at the junction amounts to 0 bases on V and 0 bases on J, and the germline ends lie 9 bases apart. Rearrangement joined TRBV5-5 to TRBJ1-1; the D gene cannot be resolved reliably. The sequenced material came from PBMCs. This TCR derives from a girl aged 10 to 17 in good health and CMV-seropositive. The DNA reads as follows: TGTGCCAGCAGCTTGGCCGGCGGAATGAACACTGAAGCTTTCTTT. It specifies CASSLAGGMNTEAFF.